The present TCR beta chain was sequenced within a study of T cell repertoires in cytomegalovirus infection. Study context: A matching HLA type, together with CMV infection, was signaled by public TCR beta signatures.

This clonotype was recorded a few times. TCRdb re-called the reads through MiXCR, storing one row per CDR3 protein. This table has around 130,000 distinct CDR3 sequences, 8% to 9% appearing once. Losses at the gene ends were 5 bases for V and 4 bases for J; bases not matched to a gene: 17. The CDR3 is 17 residues long. Germline V gives CDR1 DFQATT, CDR2 SNEGSKA (reference sequence). The source is a human donor in good health (CMV status not recorded). Some clones in this sample may be carry-over from other donors' samples. The V and J genes are TRBV20-1 and TRBJ2-3; the match to TRBD2 covers 8 bases. The sample consisted of PBMCs. CDR3 coding DNA: TGCAGTGCTGCTGCCTCCCTATGGCGGGGGGCCGCAGATACGCAGTATTTT. Its translation: CSAAASLWRGAADTQYF.